This T cell receptor beta chain was captured by sequencing in a study of cytomegalovirus exposure and HLA in healthy donors. For the study at large: Prior work identified roughly 120 million unique TCR beta sequences in roughly 180 million T cells. Study-level results: Later on, a genetic analysis was performed. It linked a missense variant in DCLRE1C with V- and J-gene trimming of TCR beta.

Germline V gene lookup returns CDR1 LNHDA and CDR2 SQIVND (reference sequence). V lost 4 bases to trimming and J lost 5 bases; unmatched junction nucleotides: 7. The CDR3 consists of 14 residues. Primers included in the PCR were 60 Vbeta and 13 Jbeta primers. Clones were read by immunoSEQ multiplex PCR, and TCRdb kept only the in-frame ones, dropping some. The table includes some 150,000 clones, 80% detected once. Details on this clone: As yet, its antigen is unknown.

The chain uses TRBV19 and TRBJ2-7; 8 nucleotides align to TRBD2. This clonotype was sampled from a middle-aged woman in good health and CMV-seropositive. Sequencing was done on a sample of PBMCs. The chain's CDR3 is CASSNRGLAHEQYF. In DNA form, the CDR3 reads TGTGCCAGTAGTAACAGAGGACTAGCCCACGAGCAGTACTTC.